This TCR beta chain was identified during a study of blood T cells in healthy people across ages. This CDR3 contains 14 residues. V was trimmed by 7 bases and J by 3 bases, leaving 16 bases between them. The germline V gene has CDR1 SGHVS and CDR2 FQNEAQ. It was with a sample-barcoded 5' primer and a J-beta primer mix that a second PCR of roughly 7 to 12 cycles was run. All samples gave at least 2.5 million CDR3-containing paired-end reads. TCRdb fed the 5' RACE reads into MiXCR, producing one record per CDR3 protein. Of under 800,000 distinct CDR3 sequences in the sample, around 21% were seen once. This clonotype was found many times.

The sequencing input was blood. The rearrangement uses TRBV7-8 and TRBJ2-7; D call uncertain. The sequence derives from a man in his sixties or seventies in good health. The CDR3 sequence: CASTPEAQYYEQYF. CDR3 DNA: TGTGCCAGCACCCCCGAGGCCCAATACTACGAGCAGTACTTC.